These 18 T cell receptor beta chains were all obtained from the same sample, sequenced in a study of shared clonotypes between healthy human individuals (TCRdb year 2020). The library was built by means of the immunoSEQ multiplex PCR assay. Drawn from immuneACCESS, this table holds only the in-frame rearrangements with V and J called that TCRdb kept. Clones are partly lost; checked studies trace under half to an unresolved V gene and leave the rest unexplained. The table for this sample lists about 680,000 clones; 74% of them were counted only once. Approximately 1.7% of the sample lies in the top ten. The source material was memory CD4+ T cells sorted from blood. The cell subset or site label, read with the paper, signifies: CD45RA-negative fraction. These receptors were taken from a woman aged 30 to 39 in good health.

V usage is TRBV7-9 and J usage is TRBJ1-2; 9 bases agree with TRBD1. Germline V CDR1 and CDR2: SEHNR, FQNEAQ (reference sequence). This CDR3 contains 15 residues. With 1 base clipped from V and 3 bases from J, the junction kept 3 bases outside the gene matches. The DNA for the CDR3 is TGTGCCAGCAGCTTAGAGGACAGGGGAGACTATGGCTACACCTTC. It translates to CASSLEDRGDYGYTF.

The chain couples TRBV5-1 to TRBJ2-5, with TRBD2 matching over 10 bases. CDR3 size: 19 residues. Germline V gene lookup returns CDR1 SGHRS and CDR2 YFSETQ. Trimming removed 0 bases from V and 2 bases from J; junction bases left unmatched: 13. CDR3 nucleotide sequence: TGCGCCAGCAGCTTGGCGGTCGGAAGACTAGCGGGCCAACAAGAGACCCAGTACTTC. Encoded protein: CASSLAVGRLAGQQETQYF.

The chain employs TRBV19 and TRBJ2-3; 12 nucleotides line up with TRBD2. This CDR3 region has 13 residues. Looked up from germline, CDR1 is LNHDA and CDR2 is SQIVND (reference sequence). The ends lost 4 bases at V and 8 bases at J; junction bases unmatched: 1. CDR3 nucleotide sequence: TGTGCCAGTAGTACTAGCGGGAGGGGTACGCAGTATTTT. The encoded protein is CASSTSGRGTQYF. Variable domain in full (rest from reference TRBV19 and TRBJ2-3): DGGITQSPKYLFRKEGQNVTLSCEQNLNHDAMYWYRQDPGQGLRLIYYSQIVNDFQKGDIAEGYSVSREKKESFPLTVTSAQKNPTAFYLCASSTSGRGTQYFGPGTRLTVL.

The chain carries TRBV7-8 and TRBJ2-5; tentative D call: TRBD2 (6 bases). The V end was cut by 1 base, the J end by 3 bases, with 21 bases between. The CDR3 has 18 residues. Per the germline V gene, CDR1 is SGHVS and CDR2 is FQNEAQ. CDR3 in amino acids: CASSLDEAGSGRKETQYF. The CDR3 nucleotides read TGTGCCAGCAGCTTAGACGAGGCGGGGAGTGGTAGAAAAGAGACCCAGTACTTC.

CDR3 DNA: TGTGCCAGCAGTCCCAGGACAGGAGGATATGAAAAACTGTTTTTT. It translates to CASSPRTGGYEKLFF. This chain joins TRBV28 and TRBJ1-4; the match to TRBD1 covers 7 bases. This CDR3 contains 15 residues. Trimming at V came to 5 bases and at J to 6 bases, leaving 9 bases not matched to a gene. The germline gives CDR1 MDHEN, CDR2 SYDVKM. Full variable domain (outside the CDR3, taken from reference TRBV28 and TRBJ1-4): DVKVTQSSRYLVKRTGEKVFLECVQDMDHENMFWYRQDPGLGLRLIYFSYDVKMKEKGDIPEGYSVSREKKERFSLILESASTNQTSMYLCASSPRTGGYEKLFFGSGTQLSVL.

The chain links TRBV28 to TRBJ2-7, with 10 positions matching TRBD2. Trimming removed 6 bases from V and 3 bases from J; junction bases left unmatched: 8. Germline lookup yields CDR1 MDHEN and CDR2 SYDVKM. The CDR3 contains 15 residues. CDR3 sequence (DNA): TGTGCCAGCAGGCTCGGGACTAGCGCTCACTACGAGCAGTACTTC. Translated: CASRLGTSAHYEQYF.

CDR3 residues: CASRGTGGMGTEAFF. CDR3 nucleotide sequence: TGTGCCAGCAGGGGGACAGGGGGCATGGGTACTGAAGCTTTCTTT. V and J are TRBV6-5 and TRBJ1-1; 12 bases map to TRBD1. The CDR3 has 15 amino acids. From germline, CDR1 is MNHEY and CDR2 SVGAGI. The trim removed 6 bases at V and 5 bases at J, leaving 7 bases unmatched.

V gene TRBV7-6 combines with J gene TRBJ2-2; D remains ambiguous. V was trimmed by 3 bases and J by 0 bases, leaving 5 bases between them. The CDR3 contains 14 residues. CDR1 and CDR2 (germline): SGHVS, FNYEAQ. As DNA, the CDR3 is TGTGCCAGCAGCTTGGGAACGAACACCGGGGAGCTGTTTTTT. Its translation is CASSLGTNTGELFF.

The rearrangement links TRBV7-3 to TRBJ2-5; possible D gene TRBD1, 6 bases. CDR1 and CDR2 from the germline V gene are SGHTA and FQGTGA. This CDR3 has 14 residues. The V and J ends lost 2 bases and 5 bases respectively, with 12 bases between them. The CDR3 loop reads CASSLAGRGETQYF. CDR3 nucleotide sequence: TGTGCCAGCAGCTTAGCAGGAAGGGGGGAGACCCAGTACTTC.

This chain connects TRBV10-1 to TRBJ2-3; perhaps TRBD2 as D (5 bases). The CDR3 contains 13 residues. Germline V lookup: CDR1 WNHNN, CDR2 SYGVQD (reference sequence). V lost 4 bases, J lost 4 bases, and 9 bases lay in between. CDR3 sequence: CASSGSEADTQYF. Here the CDR3 DNA reads TGCGCCAGCAGTGGTAGCGAAGCAGATACGCAGTATTTT.

The CDR3 region is CASSARTDRYEQYF. The CDR3 DNA reads as TGTGCCAGCAGTGCTCGGACAGACCGCTACGAGCAGTACTTC. This sequence joins TRBV2 and TRBJ2-7; tentative D call: TRBD1 (6 bases). This CDR3 region has 14 residues. Trimming pared 4 bases from V and 3 bases from J, leaving 13 bases between. The germline V gene has CDR1 SNHLY and CDR2 FYNNEI.

The chain recombines TRBV30 with TRBJ2-1; 9 positions agree with TRBD1. With 7 bases clipped from V and 3 bases from J, the junction kept 10 bases outside the gene matches. Looked up from germline, CDR1 is GTSNPN and CDR2 is SVGIG (reference sequence). The CDR3 extends over 15 amino acids. CDR3 nucleotide sequence: TGTGCCTCGCAAGTGGGGACAGGGATCTACAATGAGCAGTTCTTC. Translated, it gives CASQVGTGIYNEQFF.

The chain is built from TRBV18 and TRBJ1-1; unclear D gene. Germline V lookup: CDR1 KGHSH, CDR2 LQKENI. V dropped 0 bases and J dropped 8 bases, with 7 bases sitting between them. CDR3 length: 12 amino acids. Here the CDR3 reads CASSPPSREAFF. CDR3 bases: TGTGCCAGCTCACCACCTTCACGAGAAGCTTTCTTT.

The chain employs TRBV7-8 and TRBJ2-2; D perhaps matches TRBD1 (6 bases). Germline V gene data show CDR1 as SGHVS and CDR2 as FQNEAQ. The V end lost 5 bases, the J end lost 10 bases, and 20 bases lay between the germline ends. There are 15 residues in the CDR3. The CDR3 loop reads CASSGVGTKVLELFF. The CDR3 nucleotides are TGTGCCAGCAGCGGGGTGGGGACAAAGGTATTGGAGCTGTTTTTT.

The CDR3 nucleotides read TGCGCCGGGACTAGCGGGAGGGCCACCGACGAGCAGTACTTC. Translating gives CAGTSGRATDEQYF. The chain is built from TRBV23-1 and TRBJ2-7; 16 nucleotides agree with TRBD2. TRBV23-1 is identified as an open reading frame with a role that is uncertain. The CDR3 has 14 amino acids. V was pared by 11 bases and J by 5 bases, with 6 bases of the junction left unmatched.

Note on this clone: A far larger clone is only one base removed, so a read error is likely. Other DNA sequences from this sample encode an identical CDR3 as well. V gene TRBV7-9 combines with J gene TRBJ2-5; weak D call: TRBD1 (6 bases). Germline CDR1 is SEHNR and CDR2 is FQNEAQ (reference sequence). This CDR3 is built from 13 residues. The CDR3 region is CASSYNRAETQYF. In DNA, the CDR3 is TGTGCTAGCAGCTACAACAGGGCGGAGACCCAGTACTTC.

The rearrangement uses TRBV5-1 and TRBJ2-5; a weak D match, TRBD2 (5 bases). The CDR3 contains 14 residues. The germline V gene encodes CDR1 SGHRS and CDR2 YFSETQ. Trimming left V 4 bases short and J 0 bases short, with 10 bases between. CDR3 amino acids: CASSPRENQETQYF. The CDR3 nucleotides are TGCGCCAGCAGCCCCCGGGAAAACCAAGAGACCCAGTACTTC.

J is TRBJ1-2 and V is TRBV7-3, with D hard to call. The germline gives CDR1 SGHTA, CDR2 FQGTGA. V gave up 3 bases and J gave up 4 bases, with 9 bases separating them. CDR3 length equals 13 residues. The CDR3 DNA is TGTGCCAGCAGCTTCGACGGGAGCTATGGCTACACCTTC. Translating gives CASSFDGSYGYTF.